The 13 T cell receptor beta chains reported below all come from one sample, sequenced in a study of identical twins. TCRdb ran MiXCR on the 5' RACE reads and lists one entry per CDR3 protein. The data contain under 800,000 distinct CDR3 sequences, about 20% of them singletons. The sample was also linked to a second study, of T cells expressing NK-cell markers.

The sample comprised PBMCs. All receptors come from a woman in her late teens or twenties in good health.

The J gene is TRBJ2-7, the V gene TRBV5-1, with unresolved D. V was trimmed by 0 bases and J by 4 bases, leaving 11 bases between them. Germline CDR1 SGHRS, CDR2 YFSETQ. The CDR3 length is 14 residues. CDR3 protein: CASSLVSPSYEQYF. CDR3 sequence (DNA): TGCGCCAGCAGCTTGGTTAGTCCGTCTTACGAGCAGTACTTC.

V gene TRBV7-2 combines with J gene TRBJ2-7, with TRBD2 identical over 7 bases. The V and J ends lost 5 bases and 6 bases, in that order; junction bases with no gene match: 7. Per the germline V gene, CDR1 is SGHTA and CDR2 is FQGNSA. This CDR3 contains 13 residues. The CDR3 DNA reads TGTGCCAGCAGCCCGGGAGGAGTCGGCGAGCAGTACTTC. It is translated as CASSPGGVGEQYF.

This clonotype appeared a few times. V and J are TRBV12-3 or TRBV12-4 and TRBJ2-1; D perhaps matches TRBD2 (5 bases). The CDR3 loop spans 14 amino acids. The V end was cut by 7 bases, the J end by 8 bases, with 18 bases between. CDR3 DNA sequence: TGTGCCAGCAATGCCGGGCCCCGAGCGGATGAGCAGTTCTTC. This encodes CASNAGPRADEQFF.

The CDR3 region has the DNA TGTGCCAGCAGTTTACGGGAAAATCTTAACCTTTATGGCTACACCTTC. It is translated as CASSLRENLNLYGYTF. The rearrangement joins TRBV27 to TRBJ1-2; D remains ambiguous. Germline-derived CDR1 and CDR2 are MNHEY and SMNVEV (reference sequence). V dropped 2 bases and J dropped 5 bases, with 18 bases sitting between them. The length of the CDR3 is 16 residues.

CDR3 protein: CASSLILAGSDEQFF. The CDR3 DNA reads TGTGCCAGCAGCTTGATACTAGCGGGGAGCGATGAGCAGTTCTTC. V usage is TRBV5-6 and J usage is TRBJ2-1; 10 bases fit TRBD2. The V gene's germline CDR1 is SGHDT and CDR2 YYEEEE. V was pared by 1 base and J by 8 bases, with 6 bases of the junction left unmatched. CDR3 size: 15 residues.

This clonotype has more than one count but fewer than ten. The genes are TRBV5-6 and TRBJ2-5, with D possibly being TRBD2 (6 bases). This CDR3 region has 14 residues. V shed 4 bases and J shed 5 bases, with 15 bases lying between them. Germline CDR1 is SGHDT and CDR2 is YYEEEE. CDR3 sequence: CASSIPTRGETQYF. CDR3 nucleotides: TGTGCCAGCAGCATACCGACCCGGGGGGAGACCCAGTACTTC.

The CDR3 is CAADRGYSGANVLTF. The CDR3 DNA reads TGTGCCGCGGACAGGGGGTACTCCGGGGCCAACGTCCTGACTTTC. The V gene is TRBV24-1, the J gene TRBJ2-6, with 10 bases aligning to TRBD1. Germline assignment: CDR1 KGHDR and CDR2 SFDVKD. Losses at the gene ends were 12 bases for V and 4 bases for J; bases not matched to a gene: 8. The CDR3 extends over 15 amino acids.

Ten or more counts support this clonotype. This rearrangement joins TRBV10-3 to TRBJ2-1; TRBD2 matches at 7 bases. This CDR3 spans 14 amino acids. The V gene's germline CDR1 is ENHRY and CDR2 SYGVKD. The V and J ends lost 6 bases and 10 bases, in that order; junction bases with no gene match: 12. Here the CDR3 DNA reads TGTGCCATCAGCCCCGGGACTACCTATGGGGAGCAGTTCTTC. It yields the protein CAISPGTTYGEQFF.

This clonotype was counted only a few times. V and J are TRBV6-5 and TRBJ2-7; possible D gene TRBD2, 6 bases. The CDR3 has 18 amino acids. The V gene's germline CDR1 is MNHEY and CDR2 SVGAGI. With 4 bases removed from V and 0 bases from J, the gap between germline ends came to 22 bases. The CDR3 DNA reads as TGTGCCAGCAGTTTAAAGCGGGCAGGCCCCGAGAGCTCCTACGAGCAGTACTTC. This sequence encodes CASSLKRAGPESSYEQYF.

The CDR3 DNA reads as TGTGCCAGCAGCTTAACTGTAACCTATCGCTCCTACGAGCAGTACTTC. Protein product: CASSLTVTYRSYEQYF. The genes are TRBV11-2 and TRBJ2-7; unclear D gene. Germline-derived CDR1 and CDR2 are SGHAT and FQNNGV. The germline V and J ends were trimmed by 2 bases and 0 bases, with 14 bases remaining between them. The CDR3 sequence is 16 residues long.

The rearrangement uses TRBV6-5 and TRBJ1-2, with D hard to call. The germline V gene encodes CDR1 MNHEY and CDR2 SVGAGI. The CDR3 covers 13 residues. V lost 7 bases and J 2 bases, leaving 11 bases between the germline ends. The CDR3 DNA reads TGTGCCAGCATTACCGGGCTAAACTATGGCTACACCTTC. This translates into CASITGLNYGYTF.

The chain couples TRBV29-1 to TRBJ2-1; tentatively, D is TRBD2 (5 bases). V was shortened by 8 bases and J by 5 bases, with 13 bases between the two germline ends. This CDR3 region has 12 residues. Germline V gene lookup returns CDR1 SQVTM and CDR2 ANQGSEA. CDR3 amino acids: CSSVPADNEQFF. The CDR3 DNA reads TGCAGCTCAGTTCCAGCGGACAATGAGCAGTTCTTC.

This clonotype was counted between two and nine times. This chain links TRBV7-9 with TRBJ1-1; D unclear. Germline lookup yields CDR1 SEHNR and CDR2 FQNEAQ (reference sequence). The CDR3 covers 16 residues. The V end was cut by 2 bases, the J end by 7 bases, with 20 bases between. CDR3 region: CASSLNGAAKTIEAFF. The DNA of the CDR3 is TGTGCCAGCAGCTTAAACGGCGCAGCCAAAACTATTGAAGCTTTCTTT.